A single sample gave rise to the 21 T cell receptor beta chains below, sequenced in a study of radiotherapy plus CTLA-4 blockade in lung cancer. The method was immunoSEQ multiplex PCR; TCRdb's version includes in-frame clones alone and lacks a portion of them. The table has fewer than 150,000 clones, around 75% seen once. Source: peripheral blood, taken from a patient treated with radiotherapy plus ipilimumab. The receptors originated from a human donor with non-small cell lung cancer who had a partial response to radiotherapy plus ipilimumab.

This clone was counted between two and nine times. The V gene is TRBV9, the J gene TRBJ2-3, with 9 positions matching TRBD2. The CDR3 consists of 17 residues. Germline values: CDR1 SGDLS, CDR2 YYNGEE. V lost 0 bases, J lost 4 bases, and 9 bases stayed unmatched. CDR3 in amino acids: CASSVEGGRATADTQYF. The CDR3 DNA reads as TGTGCCAGCAGCGTAGAAGGCGGGAGGGCGACCGCAGATACGCAGTATTTT.

The chain links TRBV7-2 to TRBJ1-2; the D gene is possibly TRBD1 (5 bases). V lost 5 bases and J lost 3, with 16 bases in between. Germline CDR1 and CDR2: SGHTA and FQGNSA. The CDR3 is 15 amino acids. Here the CDR3 reads CASSGRQSNHYGYTF. CDR3 nucleotides: TGTGCCAGCAGCGGTCGACAGAGCAACCACTATGGCTACACCTTC.

The chain links TRBV15 to TRBJ2-7; 7 bases line up with TRBD1. Trimming removed 5 bases from V and 2 bases from J; junction bases left unmatched: 6. CDR1 is LNHNV and CDR2 is YYDKDF in the germline V gene (reference sequence). The CDR3 loop spans 14 amino acids. The CDR3 is CATSETGQTYEQYV. As DNA, the CDR3 is TGTGCCACCAGCGAGACGGGACAGACCTACGAGCAGTACGTC.

The chain uses TRBV4-3 and TRBJ2-1; weak D call: TRBD1 (5 bases). The germline gives CDR1 LGHNA, CDR2 YSLEER. CDR3 length: 17 residues. The ends were cut back, 4 bases at V and 0 bases at J, with 16 bases in the middle. In nucleotides, the CDR3 is TGCGCCAGCAGCCCGCAGGGTACTGCATTCTCCTACAATGAGCAGTTCTTC. It specifies CASSPQGTAFSYNEQFF.

This clone is a singleton in its sample. The chain joins TRBV29-1 to TRBJ2-2, with TRBD1 identical over 9 bases. Trimming cost V 5 bases and J 7 bases; bases outside gene matches: 8. CDR1 and CDR2 from the germline V gene are SQVTM and ANQGSEA. CDR3 length: 14 residues. The CDR3: CSVTPGQGLGELFF. In DNA form, the CDR3 reads TGCAGCGTTACACCGGGACAGGGTCTCGGGGAGCTGTTTTTT.

This clone was seen only a few times. The chain uses TRBV5-6 and TRBJ1-3; D is possibly TRBD1 (5 bases). Trimming stripped 1 base from V and 8 bases from J, with 10 bases between. Germline CDR1 SGHDT, CDR2 YYEEEE. The CDR3 extends over 13 amino acids. CDR3 sequence reads: CASSLYPGDTIYF. The CDR3 DNA sequence: TGTGCCAGCAGCTTGTACCCGGGGGACACCATATATTTT.

The gene calls are TRBV20-1 and TRBJ2-1; D remains ambiguous. The CDR3 has 11 amino acids. Germline CDR1 reads DFQATT; CDR2 reads SNEGSKA (reference sequence). V shed 3 bases and J shed 9 bases, with 9 bases lying between them. The CDR3 here is CSASTGREQFF. The CDR3 DNA reads as TGCAGTGCTAGTACTGGTCGTGAGCAGTTCTTC.

The gene calls are TRBV9 and TRBJ1-3; a possible D gene is TRBD1 (5 bases). The length of the CDR3 is 16 residues. Germline lookup yields CDR1 SGDLS and CDR2 YYNGEE. V dropped 4 bases and J dropped 2 bases, with 16 bases sitting between them. The CDR3 region has the DNA TGTGCCAGCAGCCCGCGAATGGGGGGGGCTGGAAACACCATATATTTT. Translated, it gives CASSPRMGGAGNTIYF.

The chain recombines TRBV5-5 with TRBJ2-1; TRBD2 agrees at 7 bases. Per the germline V gene, CDR1 is SGHKS and CDR2 is YYEKEE (reference sequence). The CDR3 loop spans 19 amino acids. The J segment lost 4 bases and the V segment lost 6 bases, leaving 22 bases of the junction unmatched. The CDR3 spells CASTRRLAGRGELYNEQFF. CDR3 nucleotide sequence: TGTGCCAGCACCCGGCGTCTAGCTGGGAGGGGCGAGCTATACAATGAGCAGTTCTTC.

The rearrangement joins TRBV25-1 to TRBJ1-2, with 10 bases identical to TRBD1. V lost 3 bases to trimming and J lost 8 bases; unmatched junction nucleotides: 15. The CDR3 is 17 residues long. Germline V gene lookup returns CDR1 MGHDK and CDR2 SYGVNS. CDR3 DNA sequence: TGTGCCAGCAGTGATGTTGGGACAGGGGTGTGGGCGAAAGGCTACACCTTC. It encodes CASSDVGTGVWAKGYTF.

V and J are TRBV11-3 and TRBJ2-1; 12 bases match TRBD1. The CDR3 covers 14 residues. Trimming cost V 4 bases and J 9 bases; bases outside gene matches: 4. Germline V lookup: CDR1 SGHNT, CDR2 YENEEA. Written as DNA, the CDR3 is TGTGCCAGCAGCTCGGGACAGGGGGCGGCTGAGCAGTTCTTC. It translates to CASSSGQGAAEQFF.

This clone turned up a few times. The chain carries TRBV6-1 and TRBJ2-7; 10 bases fit TRBD1. Germline CDR1 is MNHNS and CDR2 is SASEGT. Trimming took 6 bases from V and 2 from J; bases not matched to a gene: 7. The CDR3 runs 15 residues. The CDR3 protein is CASSKAGTGAYEQYV. CDR3 nucleotides: TGTGCCAGCAGCAAAGCAGGGACAGGGGCCTACGAGCAGTACGTC.

V usage is TRBV2 and J usage is TRBJ2-7; D possibly corresponds to TRBD1 (5 bases). The length of the CDR3 is 11 residues. Germline V CDR1 and CDR2: SNHLY, FYNNEI. Trimming shortened V by 6 bases and J by 4 bases, and 7 bases separated the two germline ends. This CDR3 reads CASRTDYEQYF. CDR3 sequence (DNA): TGTGCCAGCAGGACAGATTACGAGCAGTACTTC.

The chain couples TRBV27 to TRBJ1-1; tentatively, D is TRBD1 (6 bases). Trimming stripped 5 bases from V and 3 bases from J, with 16 bases between. There are 15 residues in the CDR3. The germline V gene has CDR1 MNHEY and CDR2 SMNVEV (reference sequence). The CDR3 loop reads CASSTTGLLHTEAFF. In DNA, the CDR3 is TGTGCCAGCAGTACGACAGGCCTACTTCACACTGAAGCTTTCTTT.

The DNA for the CDR3 is TGTGCCAGCAGCCCCCGGACAGTTTTTTCCTCCTACGAGCAGTACTTC. Translating it yields CASSPRTVFSSYEQYF. The chain has TRBV11-2 and TRBJ2-7; a weak D match, TRBD1 (6 bases). The CDR3 sequence is 16 residues long. Germline V lookup: CDR1 SGHAT, CDR2 FQNNGV. V dropped 5 bases and J dropped 0 bases, with 17 bases sitting between them.

The chain joins TRBV6-1 to TRBJ2-7; unclear D gene. This CDR3 is 12 amino acids long. Germline loops: CDR1 MNHNS, CDR2 SASEGT. V was shortened by 2 bases and J by 3 bases, with 5 bases between the two germline ends. CDR3 protein: CASSETNYEQYV. The CDR3 DNA sequence: TGTGCCAGCAGTGAAACAAACTACGAGCAGTACGTC.

This rearrangement joins TRBV6-4 to TRBJ2-1, with 9 positions matching TRBD1. The J segment lost 8 bases and the V segment lost 0 bases, leaving 8 bases of the junction unmatched. The CDR3 extends over 16 amino acids. Germline CDR1 reads MRHNA; CDR2 reads SNTAGT. CDR3 nucleotide sequence: TGTGCCAGCAGTGACTCGGGGACAGGGAGTACCGATGAGCAGTTCTTC. This sequence encodes CASSDSGTGSTDEQFF.

The chain combines TRBV4-2 with TRBJ2-3; a possible D gene is TRBD2 (5 bases). The CDR3 has 16 residues. The V end was cut by 4 bases, the J end by 1 base, with 15 bases between. Germline values: CDR1 LGHNA, CDR2 YNFKEQ. CDR3 nucleotides: TGTGCCAGCAGCCCCGGCTGGGAGAAAGGCACAGATACGCAGTATTTT. Translated: CASSPGWEKGTDTQYF.

The V gene is TRBV28, the J gene TRBJ1-3, with D tentatively TRBD1 (5 bases). The CDR3 length is 16 residues. Germline CDR1 and CDR2: MDHEN and SYDVKM. V gave up 3 bases and J gave up 0 bases, with 12 bases separating them. For the CDR3, the DNA is TGTGCCAGCAGTTTGCCCAGGGCCCACTCTGGAAACACCATATATTTT. This codes for CASSLPRAHSGNTIYF. Drawing the rest from reference TRBV28 and TRBJ1-3, the complete variable domain is DVKVTQSSRYLVKRTGEKVFLECVQDMDHENMFWYRQDPGLGLRLIYFSYDVKMKEKGDIPEGYSVSREKKERFSLILESASTNQTSMYLCASSLPRAHSGNTIYFGEGSWLTVV.

This clone appeared once. For the CDR3, the DNA is TGTGCCAGCTCACCGGGGAGTGTAACAGATACGCAGTATTTT. Amino acid sequence: CASSPGSVTDTQYF. The chain combines TRBV18 with TRBJ2-3, with D possibly TRBD2 on 5 matching bases. Germline CDR1 and CDR2: KGHSH and LQKENI. CDR3 length: 14 residues. V lost 3 bases and J 3 bases, leaving 10 bases between the germline ends.

V and J are TRBV2 and TRBJ2-1; D might be TRBD1 (6 bases). The CDR3 length is 14 residues. V was shortened by 2 bases and J by 8 bases, with 13 bases between the two germline ends. CDR1 is SNHLY, CDR2 FYNNEI, per germline. CDR3 nucleotides: TGTGCCAGCAGTGAATACAGGGCCCGCGATGAGCAGTTCTTC. This sequence encodes CASSEYRARDEQFF.